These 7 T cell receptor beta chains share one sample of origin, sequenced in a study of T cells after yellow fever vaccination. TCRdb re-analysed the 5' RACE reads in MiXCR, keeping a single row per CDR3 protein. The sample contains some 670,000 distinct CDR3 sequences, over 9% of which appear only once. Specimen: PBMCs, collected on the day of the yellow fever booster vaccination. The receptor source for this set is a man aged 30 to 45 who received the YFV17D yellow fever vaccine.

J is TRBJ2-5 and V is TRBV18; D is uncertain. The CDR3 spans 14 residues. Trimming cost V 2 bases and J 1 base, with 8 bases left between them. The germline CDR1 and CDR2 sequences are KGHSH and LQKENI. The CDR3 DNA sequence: TGTGCCAGCTCACCAGAGACTTTCCAAGAGACCCAGTACTTC. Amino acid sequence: CASSPETFQETQYF.

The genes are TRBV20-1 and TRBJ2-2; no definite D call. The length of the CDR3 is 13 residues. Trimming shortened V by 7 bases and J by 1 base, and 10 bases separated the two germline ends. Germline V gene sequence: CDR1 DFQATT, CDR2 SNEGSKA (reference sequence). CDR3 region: CSVSRENTGELFF. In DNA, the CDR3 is TGCAGTGTCTCACGAGAGAACACCGGGGAGCTGTTTTTT.

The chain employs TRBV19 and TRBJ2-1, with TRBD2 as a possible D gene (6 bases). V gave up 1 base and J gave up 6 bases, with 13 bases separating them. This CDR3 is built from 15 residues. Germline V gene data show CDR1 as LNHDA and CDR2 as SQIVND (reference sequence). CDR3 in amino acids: CASSIAPGLLNEQFF. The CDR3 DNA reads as TGTGCCAGTAGTATAGCACCGGGACTGCTCAATGAGCAGTTCTTC.

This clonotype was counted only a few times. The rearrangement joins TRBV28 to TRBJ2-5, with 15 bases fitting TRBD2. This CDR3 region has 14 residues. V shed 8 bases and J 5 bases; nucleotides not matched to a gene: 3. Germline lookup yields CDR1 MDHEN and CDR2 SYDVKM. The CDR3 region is CASGLAGGRETQYF. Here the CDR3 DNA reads TGTGCCAGCGGACTAGCGGGAGGGAGGGAGACCCAGTACTTC. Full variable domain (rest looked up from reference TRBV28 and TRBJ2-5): DVKVTQSSRYLVKRTGEKVFLECVQDMDHENMFWYRQDPGLGLRLIYFSYDVKMKEKGDIPEGYSVSREKKERFSLILESASTNQTSMYLCASGLAGGRETQYFGPGTRLLVL.

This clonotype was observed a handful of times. CDR3: CASAGGRTYNEQFF. CDR3 nucleotide sequence: TGTGCCAGCGCCGGCGGGAGGACCTACAATGAGCAGTTCTTC. J is TRBJ2-1 and V is TRBV19, with TRBD2 matching 8 bases. CDR1 is LNHDA and CDR2 is SQIVND in the germline V gene (reference sequence). Unmatched junction bases numbered 6, after V lost 9 bases and J lost 2 bases. The CDR3 extends over 14 amino acids. Complete variable domain (other parts from reference TRBV19 and TRBJ2-1): DGGITQSPKYLFRKEGQNVTLSCEQNLNHDAMYWYRQDPGQGLRLIYYSQIVNDFQKGDIAEGYSVSREKKESFPLTVTSAQKNPTAFYLCASAGGRTYNEQFFGPGTRLTVL.

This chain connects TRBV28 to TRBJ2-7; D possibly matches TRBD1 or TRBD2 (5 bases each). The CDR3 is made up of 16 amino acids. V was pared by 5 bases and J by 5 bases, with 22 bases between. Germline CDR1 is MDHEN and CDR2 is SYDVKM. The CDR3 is CASSQIGTGKGHEQYF. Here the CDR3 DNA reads TGTGCCAGCAGTCAAATTGGGACGGGAAAAGGCCACGAGCAGTACTTC.

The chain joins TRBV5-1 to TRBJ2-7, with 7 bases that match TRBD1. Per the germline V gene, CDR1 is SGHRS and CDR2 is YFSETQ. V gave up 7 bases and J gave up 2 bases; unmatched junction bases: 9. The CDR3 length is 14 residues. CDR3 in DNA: TGCGCCAGCGCTTGGACAGGCACGACCTACGAGCAGTACTTC. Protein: CASAWTGTTYEQYF.